Below, 27 T cell receptor beta chains from the same sample are listed, as sequenced in a study of control samples from healthy donors and cancer patients. Produced via immunoSEQ multiplex PCR; TCRdb's table is partial and in-frame only. The table includes about 40,000 clones, more than 85% detected once. Sequenced sample: blood. All receptors derive from a woman aged 45-59 years in good health.

This chain connects TRBV15 to TRBJ2-2, with D perhaps TRBD2 (6 bases). Looked up from germline, CDR1 is LNHNV and CDR2 is YYDKDF (reference sequence). This CDR3 contains 20 residues. V was shortened by 1 base and J by 0 bases, with 21 bases between the two germline ends. CDR3 coding DNA: TGTGCCACCAGCAGAGGGGGGGTGTCTAGCGCCAAGGCGAACACCGGGGAGCTGTTTTTT. This sequence encodes CATSRGGVSSAKANTGELFF.

The genes are TRBV6-5 and TRBJ2-7, with a tentative D call TRBD1 (5 bases). The CDR3 runs 15 residues. The germline CDR1 and CDR2 sequences are MNHEY and SVGAGI. Trimming took 2 bases from V and 2 from J, leaving 13 bases between them. CDR3 sequence reads: CASSYGLTATYEQYF. The CDR3, as DNA: TGTGCCAGCAGTTACGGCCTGACAGCGACCTACGAGCAGTACTTC.

The rearrangement uses TRBV5-1 and TRBJ2-2; D perhaps matches TRBD1 (5 bases). The V end was cut by 1 base, the J end by 7 bases, with 14 bases between. Germline lookup yields CDR1 SGHRS and CDR2 YFSETQ. The CDR3 extends over 15 amino acids. CDR3 in amino acids: CASSLQGRVGGELFF. In nucleotides, the CDR3 is TGCGCCAGCAGCTTGCAGGGCAGAGTTGGCGGGGAGCTGTTTTTT.

This clone appeared once. The rearrangement joins TRBV27 to TRBJ1-2; D call uncertain. CDR1 and CDR2 (germline): MNHEY, SMNVEV (reference sequence). V was clipped by 3 bases and J by 8 bases, with 19 bases between them. This CDR3 spans 15 amino acids. This CDR3 reads CASSFRFDHSGGYTF. The CDR3 bases are TGTGCCAGCAGTTTTAGGTTCGATCACTCTGGGGGCTACACCTTC.

This chain links TRBV28 with TRBJ2-5, with 8 bases that match TRBD1. Germline values: CDR1 MDHEN, CDR2 SYDVKM. Trimming removed 6 bases from V and 6 bases from J; junction bases left unmatched: 15. CDR3 length: 16 amino acids. CDR3 in amino acids: CASSPQGQGGRQTQYF. CDR3 in DNA: TGTGCCAGCAGCCCTCAAGGACAGGGAGGCCGACAGACCCAGTACTTC.

The count of this clone is one. This chain joins TRBV10-1 and TRBJ2-1; 9 bases fit TRBD2. The CDR3 is 19 amino acids. Germline values: CDR1 WNHNN, CDR2 SYGVQD (reference sequence). After removal of 1 base from V and 0 bases from J, the junction contained 10 bases not matched to a gene. CDR3 bases: TGCGCCAGCAGTGAGTTGGGTAGCGGGGGCCAGAGCTCCTACAATGAGCAGTTCTTC. Translating it yields CASSELGSGGQSSYNEQFF.

The chain employs TRBV7-8 and TRBJ1-6; D ambiguous. Germline V lookup: CDR1 SGHVS, CDR2 FQNEAQ. The ends were cut back, 1 base at V and 1 base at J, with 2 bases in the middle. The CDR3 is made up of 14 amino acids. The CDR3 reads CASSLVSYNSPLHF. DNA for the CDR3: TGTGCCAGCAGCTTAGTTTCCTATAATTCACCCCTCCACTTT.

This chain joins TRBV15 and TRBJ1-6, with a tentative D call TRBD1 (5 bases). CDR3 length equals 14 residues. Germline CDR1 is LNHNV and CDR2 is YYDKDF (reference sequence). The V gene lost 6 bases and the J gene lost 4 bases, with 10 bases spanning the gap. The CDR3 DNA follows: TGTGCCACCAGGACAGAACCATATAATTCACCCCTCCACTTT. Amino acid sequence: CATRTEPYNSPLHF. Variable domain in full (rest from reference TRBV15 and TRBJ1-6): DAMVIQNPRYQVTQFGKPVTLSCSQTLNHNVMYWYQQKSSQAPKLLFHYYDKDFNNEADTPDNFQSRRPNTSFCFLDIRSPGLGDTAMYLCATRTEPYNSPLHFGNGTRLTVT.

The V and J genes are TRBV11-2 and TRBJ1-6; D is possibly TRBD1 (5 bases). V gave up 1 base and J gave up 9 bases, with 22 bases separating them. The CDR3 totals 18 residues. The germline CDR1 and CDR2 sequences are SGHAT and FQNNGV. CDR3 amino acids: CASSLGPIGGRTSSPLHF. The CDR3 coding sequence is TGTGCCAGCAGCTTAGGGCCCATCGGTGGCAGGACAAGTTCACCCCTCCACTTT.

The genes are TRBV2 and TRBJ1-3; unclear D gene. V lost 2 bases and J 0 bases, leaving 8 bases between the germline ends. The CDR3 loop spans 15 amino acids. Germline V gives CDR1 SNHLY, CDR2 FYNNEI. For the CDR3, the DNA is TGTGCCAGCAGTGAACAAGGAGTCTCTGGAAACACCATATATTTT. This translates into CASSEQGVSGNTIYF.

This sequence joins TRBV19 and TRBJ2-2, with 7 positions matching TRBD2. J gave up 6 bases and V 2 bases, and 6 bases lay outside the gene matches. This CDR3 region has 15 residues. Germline lookup yields CDR1 LNHDA and CDR2 SQIVND (reference sequence). CDR3 protein: CASSIPPGRAGELFF. The CDR3 DNA is TGTGCCAGTAGTATACCCCCAGGGAGGGCCGGGGAGCTGTTTTTT.

The chain links TRBV3-1 (or the pseudogene TRBV3-2) to TRBJ1-4; 7 nucleotides line up with TRBD1. The trim removed 5 bases at V and 0 bases at J, leaving 15 bases unmatched. This CDR3 comprises 19 residues. Germline V gene sequence: CDR1 LGHDT, CDR2 YNNKEL (reference sequence). In DNA form, the CDR3 reads TGTGCCAGCAGCAGCGGACAGGAATTTAAGGGTGCAACTAATGAAAAACTGTTTTTT. This gives the protein CASSSGQEFKGATNEKLFF.

The genes are TRBV10-2 and TRBJ2-3; TRBD2 matches 10 bases. V dropped 7 bases and J dropped 2; count of bases not matched to a gene: 15. The length of the CDR3 is 18 residues. Germline lookup yields CDR1 WSHSY and CDR2 SAAADI. In DNA form, the CDR3 reads TGCGCCAGCAACCAAGAAGTTAGCGGGGGGCGTATCACAGATACGCAGTATTTT. It translates to CASNQEVSGGRITDTQYF.

V usage is TRBV6-2 or TRBV6-3 and J usage is TRBJ2-1; 11 nucleotides agree with TRBD2. This CDR3 spans 16 amino acids. Germline CDR1 and CDR2: MNHEY and SVGEGT. Trimming cost V 5 bases and J 3 bases; bases outside gene matches: 6. CDR3 loop: CASSPGLAGFYNEQFF. In nucleotides, the CDR3 is TGTGCCAGCAGTCCCGGACTAGCGGGTTTCTACAATGAGCAGTTCTTC.

J is TRBJ1-6 and V is TRBV15; TRBD1 matches at 9 bases. CDR3 size: 14 residues. V lost 4 bases and J lost 11; bases outside the gene matches: 6. Germline V lookup: CDR1 LNHNV, CDR2 YYDKDF (reference sequence). The CDR3 sequence: CATSTRDRDTPLHF. The DNA of the CDR3 is TGTGCCACCAGCACCCGGGACAGGGATACACCCCTCCACTTT.

V gene TRBV5-1 combines with J gene TRBJ1-1; the D gene is possibly TRBD1 (6 bases). The CDR3 totals 17 residues. In germline, CDR1 is SGHRS, CDR2 YFSETQ. Trimming took 4 bases from V and 5 from J, leaving 24 bases between them. The CDR3 DNA reads TGCGCCAGCAGCCAAGGAGGGGGGCGCTTGGGTAAAACTGAAGCTTTCTTT. Protein product: CASSQGGGRLGKTEAFF.

As for this clone: Distinct nucleotide sequences in the sample also encode this CDR3. This chain joins TRBV28 and TRBJ1-1, with D unresolved. V lost 2 bases to trimming and J lost 4 bases, with 8 bases between them. The CDR3 spans 13 residues. The germline gives CDR1 MDHEN, CDR2 SYDVKM. CDR3 sequence reads: CASSLGRRTEAFF. In DNA form, the CDR3 reads TGTGCCAGCAGTTTAGGGCGGCGCACTGAAGCTTTCTTT.

A few counts support this clone. The V call is TRBV12-3 or TRBV12-4, the J call TRBJ2-7; D unresolved. V was cut by 4 bases and J by 0 bases, with 1 base left in between. The CDR3 length is 11 residues. The DNA for the CDR3 is TGTGCCAGCAGTTCCTCCTACGAGCAGTACTTC. This translates into CASSSSYEQYF.

The count of this clone is one. The chain has TRBV6-2 or TRBV6-3 and TRBJ2-4, with D tentatively TRBD1 or TRBD2 (6 bases each). CDR1 and CDR2 from the germline V gene are MNHEY and SVGEGT. The CDR3 sequence is 13 residues long. Trimming took 5 bases from V and 9 from J, leaving 14 bases between them. The CDR3 loop is CASSPGVEGIQYF. The CDR3 DNA reads as TGTGCCAGCAGTCCAGGGGTGGAGGGCATTCAGTACTTC.

This chain joins TRBV7-9 and TRBJ2-1; no definite D call. Per germline, CDR1 SEHNR and CDR2 FQNEAQ (reference sequence). V was shortened by 6 bases and J by 7 bases, with 10 bases between the two germline ends. The CDR3 runs to 12 residues. DNA for the CDR3: TGTGCCAGCAGTACTATAGGGAATGAGCAGTTCTTC. It is translated as CASSTIGNEQFF.

The V gene is TRBV6-5, the J gene TRBJ1-3, with D hard to call. The CDR3 length is 15 residues. The germline V gene encodes CDR1 MNHEY and CDR2 SVGAGI. Trimming removed 2 bases at V and 0 bases at J, with 8 bases between. CDR3 DNA: TGTGCCAGCAGTTACGAAGGGCGCTCTGGAAACACCATATATTTT. This translates into CASSYEGRSGNTIYF.

The V gene is TRBV25-1, the J gene TRBJ1-4, with D possibly being TRBD1 (6 bases). This CDR3 has 14 amino acids. Per the germline V gene, CDR1 is MGHDK and CDR2 is SYGVNS. Trimming shortened V by 7 bases and J by 5 bases, and 14 bases separated the two germline ends. The CDR3 is CASTLTGVNEKLFF. The DNA for the CDR3 is TGTGCCAGCACCTTGACAGGAGTCAATGAAAAACTGTTTTTT.

This chain uses TRBV14 with TRBJ1-2; D uncertain. V was clipped by 4 bases and J by 5 bases, with 14 bases between them. The CDR3 is 14 residues long. Germline V gene data show CDR1 as SGHDN and CDR2 as FVKESK. CDR3 loop: CASSPMGGLYGYTF. CDR3 sequence (DNA): TGTGCCAGCAGCCCAATGGGCGGATTATATGGCTACACCTTC.

The V gene is TRBV7-8, the J gene TRBJ2-3, with 14 nucleotides matching TRBD2. Per germline, CDR1 SGHVS and CDR2 FQNEAQ. The length of the CDR3 is 19 residues. The V and J ends lost 0 bases and 0 bases, in that order; junction bases with no gene match: 5. CDR3 nucleotides: TGTGCCAGCAGCTTAGCTAGGGGACTAGCGGGAGTTAGCACAGATACGCAGTATTTT. This translates into CASSLARGLAGVSTDTQYF.

The rearrangement joins TRBV19 to TRBJ1-1; D uncertain. V lost 4 bases and J 4 bases, leaving 16 bases between the germline ends. Germline loops: CDR1 LNHDA, CDR2 SQIVND (reference sequence). The CDR3 spans 15 residues. The CDR3 is CASSKSSLLSTEAFF. In DNA, the CDR3 is TGTGCCAGTAGTAAGTCCAGCCTATTATCCACTGAAGCTTTCTTT.

The chain combines TRBV6-2 or TRBV6-3 with TRBJ1-3, with TRBD1 as a possible D gene (5 bases). V was trimmed by 2 bases and J by 0 bases, leaving 8 bases between them. The CDR3 has 15 amino acids. Germline V gene sequence: CDR1 MNHEY, CDR2 SVGEGT. As DNA, the CDR3 is TGTGCCAGCAGTTACGGGGGACTCTCTGGAAACACCATATATTTT. Translation gives CASSYGGLSGNTIYF.

The chain uses TRBV24-1 and TRBJ1-4; D gene unclear. Trimming took off 3 bases at V and 6 bases at J, with 7 bases between the two ends. The germline V gene encodes CDR1 KGHDR and CDR2 SFDVKD. The CDR3 runs 13 residues. Here the CDR3 DNA reads TGTGCCACCAGTGATAAGTACCATGAAAAACTGTTTTTT. Protein product: CATSDKYHEKLFF.